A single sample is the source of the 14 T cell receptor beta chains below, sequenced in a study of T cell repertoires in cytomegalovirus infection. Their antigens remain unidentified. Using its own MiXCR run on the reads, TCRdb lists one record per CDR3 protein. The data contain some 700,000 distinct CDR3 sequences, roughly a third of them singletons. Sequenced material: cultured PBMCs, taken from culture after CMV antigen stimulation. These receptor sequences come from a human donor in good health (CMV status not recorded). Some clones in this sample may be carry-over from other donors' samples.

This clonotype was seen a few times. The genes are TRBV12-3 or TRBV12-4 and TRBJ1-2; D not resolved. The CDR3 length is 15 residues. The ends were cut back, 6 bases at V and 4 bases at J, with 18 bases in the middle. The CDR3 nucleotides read TGTGCCAGCAGCCCCCTGGCGTGGCAGCTCTATGGCTACACCTTC. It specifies CASSPLAWQLYGYTF.

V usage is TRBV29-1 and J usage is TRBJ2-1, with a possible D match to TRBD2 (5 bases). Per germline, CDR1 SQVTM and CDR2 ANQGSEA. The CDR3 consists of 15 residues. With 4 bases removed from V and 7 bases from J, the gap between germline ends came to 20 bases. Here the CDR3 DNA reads TGCAGCGTTGCTTCCCTCCGGCTCCCGGGAAATGAGCAGTTCTTC. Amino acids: CSVASLRLPGNEQFF.

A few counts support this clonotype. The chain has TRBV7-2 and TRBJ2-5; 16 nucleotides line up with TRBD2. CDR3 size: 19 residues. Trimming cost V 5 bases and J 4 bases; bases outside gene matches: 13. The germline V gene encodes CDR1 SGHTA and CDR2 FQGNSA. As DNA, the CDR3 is TGTGCCAGCAGCCACCCCCCGGGACTAGCGGGAGGGCCCACAGAGACCCAGTACTTC. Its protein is CASSHPPGLAGGPTETQYF.

The CDR3 sequence is CATTLWRDTGELFF. In DNA form, the CDR3 reads TGTGCCACCACCCTGTGGCGGGACACCGGGGAGCTGTTTTTT. The chain recombines TRBV28 with TRBJ2-2; possible D gene TRBD2, 5 bases. Germline-derived CDR1 and CDR2 are MDHEN and SYDVKM. CDR3 length: 14 amino acids. The V gene lost 10 bases and the J gene lost 3 bases, with 15 bases spanning the gap. The whole variable domain, filled in from reference TRBV28 and TRBJ2-2, reads DVKVTQSSRYLVKRTGEKVFLECVQDMDHENMFWYRQDPGLGLRLIYFSYDVKMKEKGDIPEGYSVSREKKERFSLILESASTNQTSMYLCATTLWRDTGELFFGEGSRLTVL.

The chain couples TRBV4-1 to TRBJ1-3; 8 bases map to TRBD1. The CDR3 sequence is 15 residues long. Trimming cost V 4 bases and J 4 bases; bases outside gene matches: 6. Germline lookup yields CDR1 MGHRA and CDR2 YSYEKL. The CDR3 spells CASSPRTGMGNTIYF. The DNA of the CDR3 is TGCGCCAGCAGCCCCCGGACAGGGATGGGAAACACCATATATTTT.

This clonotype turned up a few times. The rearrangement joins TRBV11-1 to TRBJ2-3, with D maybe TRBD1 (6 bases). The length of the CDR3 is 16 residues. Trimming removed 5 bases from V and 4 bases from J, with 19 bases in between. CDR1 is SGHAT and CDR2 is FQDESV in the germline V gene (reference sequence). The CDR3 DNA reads TGTGCCAGCAGCCTATTTTACAGGGAAGCCGCAGATACGCAGTATTTT. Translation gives CASSLFYREAADTQYF.

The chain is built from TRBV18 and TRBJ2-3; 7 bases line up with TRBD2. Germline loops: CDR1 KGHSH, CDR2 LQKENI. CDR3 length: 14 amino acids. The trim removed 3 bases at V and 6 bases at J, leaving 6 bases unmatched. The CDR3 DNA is TGTGCCAGCTCACCCCAAGACGGGAGGGATACGCAGTATTTT. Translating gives CASSPQDGRDTQYF. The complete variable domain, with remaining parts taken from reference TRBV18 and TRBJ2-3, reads NAGVMQNPRHLVRRRGQEARLRCSPMKGHSHVYWYRQLPEEGLKFMVYLQKENIIDESGMPKERFSAEFPKEGPSILRIQQVVRGDSAAYFCASSPQDGRDTQYFGPGTRLTVL.

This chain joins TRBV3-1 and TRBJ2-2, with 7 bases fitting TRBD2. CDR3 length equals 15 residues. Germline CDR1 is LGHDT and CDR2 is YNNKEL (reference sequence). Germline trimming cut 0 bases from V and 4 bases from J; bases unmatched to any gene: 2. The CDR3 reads CASSQDSGATGELFF. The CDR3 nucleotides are TGTGCCAGCAGCCAAGACAGCGGGGCCACCGGGGAGCTGTTTTTT.

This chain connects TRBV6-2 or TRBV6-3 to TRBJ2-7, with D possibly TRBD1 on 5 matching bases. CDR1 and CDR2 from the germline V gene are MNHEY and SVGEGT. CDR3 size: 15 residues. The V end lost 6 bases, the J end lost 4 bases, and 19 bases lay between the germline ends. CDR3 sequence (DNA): TGTGCCAGCAGCTCAGGACACGTCGGTGGATACGAGCAGTACTTC. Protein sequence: CASSSGHVGGYEQYF.

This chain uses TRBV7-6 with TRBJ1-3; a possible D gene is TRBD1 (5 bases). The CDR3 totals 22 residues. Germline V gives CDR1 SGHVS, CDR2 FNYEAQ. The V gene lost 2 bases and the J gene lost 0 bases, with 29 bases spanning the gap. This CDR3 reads CASSLFGTHVARDRDSGNTIYF. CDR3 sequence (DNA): TGTGCCAGCAGCTTATTTGGGACCCACGTCGCTCGGGACCGAGACTCTGGAAACACCATATATTTT.

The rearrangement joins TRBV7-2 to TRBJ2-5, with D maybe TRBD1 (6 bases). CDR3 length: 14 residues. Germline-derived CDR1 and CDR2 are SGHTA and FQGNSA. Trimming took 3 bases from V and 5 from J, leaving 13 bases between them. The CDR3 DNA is TGTGCCAGCAGCTTCACAGGGCAGGGCGAGACCCAGTACTTC. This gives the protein CASSFTGQGETQYF.

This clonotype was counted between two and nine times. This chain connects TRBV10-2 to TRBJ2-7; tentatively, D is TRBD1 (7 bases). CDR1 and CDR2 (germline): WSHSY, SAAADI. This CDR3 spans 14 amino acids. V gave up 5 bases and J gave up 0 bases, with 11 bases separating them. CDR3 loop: CASSNRGGSYEQYF. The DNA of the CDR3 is TGCGCCAGCAGTAACAGGGGAGGCTCCTACGAGCAGTACTTC.

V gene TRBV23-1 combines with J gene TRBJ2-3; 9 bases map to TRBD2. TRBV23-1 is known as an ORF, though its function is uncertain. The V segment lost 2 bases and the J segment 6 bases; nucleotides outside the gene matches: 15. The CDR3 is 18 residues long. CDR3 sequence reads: CASSQGPRRGGLYDTQYF. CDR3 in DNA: TGCGCCAGCAGTCAAGGTCCCCGGCGGGGGGGCCTTTATGATACGCAGTATTTT.

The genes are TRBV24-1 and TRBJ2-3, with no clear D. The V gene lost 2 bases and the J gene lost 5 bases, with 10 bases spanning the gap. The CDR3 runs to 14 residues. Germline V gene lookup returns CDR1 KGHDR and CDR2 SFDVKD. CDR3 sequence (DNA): TGTGCCACCAGTGATTCAACTTTAGGAGATACGCAGTATTTT. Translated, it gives CATSDSTLGDTQYF.